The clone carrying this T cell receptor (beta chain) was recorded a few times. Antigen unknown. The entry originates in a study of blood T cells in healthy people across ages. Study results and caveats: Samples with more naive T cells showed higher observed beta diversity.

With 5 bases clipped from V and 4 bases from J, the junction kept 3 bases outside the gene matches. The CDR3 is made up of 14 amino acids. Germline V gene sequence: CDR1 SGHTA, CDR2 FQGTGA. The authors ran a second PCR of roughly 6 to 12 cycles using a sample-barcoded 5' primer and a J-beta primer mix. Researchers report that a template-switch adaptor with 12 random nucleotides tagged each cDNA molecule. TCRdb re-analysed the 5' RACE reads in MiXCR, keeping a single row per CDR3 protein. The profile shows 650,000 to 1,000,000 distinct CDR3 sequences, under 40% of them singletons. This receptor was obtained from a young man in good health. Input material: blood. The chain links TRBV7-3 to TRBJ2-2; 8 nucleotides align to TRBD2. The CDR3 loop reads CASSTGGTTGELFF. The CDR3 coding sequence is TGTGCCAGCAGCACGGGGGGGACCACCGGGGAGCTGTTTTTT. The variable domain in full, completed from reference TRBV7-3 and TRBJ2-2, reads GAGVSQTPSNKVTEKGKYVELRCDPISGHTALYWYRQSLGQGPEFLIYFQGTGAADDSGLPNDRFFAVRPEGSVSTLKIQRTERGDSAVYLCASSTGGTTGELFFGEGSRLTVL.